These T cell receptor beta chains were read from a single sample in a study of cytotoxic CD8 clonotypes in ibrutinib-treated CLL. Generated by immunoSEQ multiplex PCR, the TCRdb table keeps only in-frame clones and is missing some. The sample contains approximately 130,000 clones, roughly 84% of which appear only once. Specimen: PBMCs, collected after 24 months of ibrutinib treatment. These receptors all stem from a human donor with chronic lymphocytic leukemia. CDR3s include the opening cysteine and the closing phenylalanine or tryptophan. D genes are given only for firm matches. Clone size is shown for a subset of rows, as once, few, many or a class of expanded clone.

.	TRBJ1-1	TRBV5-1	.	TGCGCCAGCAGCTTGATTGCCAGGGTGTCCGTTGGGGCTGAAGCTTTCTTT	CASSLIARVSVGAEAFF
.	TRBJ1-4	TRBV25-1	.	TGTGCCAGCAGTAAAACGACGAGCAGGGAAAAACTGTTTTTT	CASSKTTSREKLFF
.	TRBJ2-7	TRBV4-2	.	TGTGCCAGCAGCCAAGAATCCAGGGGCTACGAGCAGTACTTC	CASSQESRGYEQYF
.	TRBJ1-1	TRBV5-4	few	TGTGCCAGCAGCGCTGCGGACAGCACTGAAGCTTTCTTT	CASSAADSTEAFF
.	TRBJ2-7	TRBV30	once	TGTGCCTGGAGTACACCCGGGGGGCGTCGCGAGCAGTACTTC	CAWSTPGGRREQYF
TRBD2	TRBJ2-6	TRBV19	.	TGTGCCAGTAGTATGCCGCTAGCGGGGGACTCTGGGGCCAACGTCCTGACTTTC	CASSMPLAGDSGANVLTF
TRBD1	TRBJ1-6	TRBV28	.	TGTGCCAGCAGTCACTGGACAGGAGAAAACCCACCCCTCCACTTT	CASSHWTGENPPLHF
.	TRBJ1-5	TRBV4-1	few	TGCGCCAGCAGCCAAGGTAGGGGCCGGGCTCAGCCCCAGCATTTT	CASSQGRGRAQPQHF
.	TRBJ2-7	TRBV11-3	.	TGTGCCAGCAGTTTATGGGGCGGCGAGCAGTACTTC	CASSLWGGEQYF
.	TRBJ2-4	TRBV18	.	TGTGCCAGCTCACCACCGGTTTGGGACCTCAAGGCCAAAAACATTCAGTACTTC	CASSPPVWDLKAKNIQYF
TRBD1	TRBJ2-7	TRBV11-2	.	TGTGCCAGCAGCTTAGGGCCGGGACAGGGGGCATACGAGCAGTACTTC	CASSLGPGQGAYEQYF
.	TRBJ1-2	TRBV28	.	TGTGCCAGCAGTGTAGAGTATTATGGCTACACCTTC	CASSVEYYGYTF
.	TRBJ2-2	TRBV7-9	.	TGTGCCAGGGGTCCAAGGGTAGACACCGGGGAGCTGTTTTTT	CARGPRVDTGELFF
.	TRBJ1-6	TRBV10-1	.	TGCGCCAGCAGCGCAGGCCTCAGCTCCTATAATTCACCCCTCCACTTT	CASSAGLSSYNSPLHF
.	TRBJ2-5	TRBV14	.	TGTGCCAGCAGCGAAATGGGGAGCCTACAAGAGACCCAGTACTTC	CASSEMGSLQETQYF
.	TRBJ1-5	TRBV6-5	few	TGTGCCAGCAGTTACGGCCGGAATCAGCCCCAGCATTTT	CASSYGRNQPQHF
.	TRBJ2-5	TRBV7-6	.	TGTGCCAGCAGCTCTCGACGGAGTGAAGAGACCCAGTACTTC	CASSSRRSEETQYF
.	TRBJ1-4	TRBV5-1	.	TGCGCCAGCAGCTTAGGGGGGGACCCAACTAATGAAAAACTGTTTTTT	CASSLGGDPTNEKLFF
.	TRBJ2-7	TRBV4-1	.	TGCGCCAGCAGCCAAGAGCCAGTCTTCCCCTACGAGCAGTACTTC	CASSQEPVFPYEQYF
.	TRBJ1-5	TRBV4-2	.	TGTGCCAGCAGCCAAGGACATTCAAATCAGCCCCAGCATTTT	CASSQGHSNQPQHF
TRBD1	TRBJ1-5	TRBV5-5	.	TGTGCCAGCAGCCGCGGCGGACAGGGGGGACAGCCCCAGCATTTT	CASSRGGQGGQPQHF
TRBD1	TRBJ1-1	TRBV10-3	.	TGTGCCATCAGTGGATGGGACAGGGGAGGCACTGAAGCTTTCTTT	CAISGWDRGGTEAFF
TRBD1	TRBJ2-1	TRBV19	.	TGTGCCAGTAGTAGTCAACAGGGGGCGCGCGATGAGCAGTTCTTC	CASSSQQGARDEQFF
.	TRBJ2-7	TRBV28	.	TGTGCCAGCAGTTTATACGGAGACCGAACCTTTGGCGAGCAGTACTTC	CASSLYGDRTFGEQYF
.	TRBJ2-5	TRBV29-1	.	TGCAGCGTTGAAGATCGGGAGACCCAGTACTTC	CSVEDRETQYF
TRBD2	TRBJ2-1	TRBV11-3	.	TGTGCCAGCAGCTTAGGTCTAGCGGGGGGGTCCAATGAGCAGTTCTTC	CASSLGLAGGSNEQFF
TRBD1	TRBJ2-5	TRBV5-6	.	TGTGCCAGCAGCTCGGCGGGCGGTGGGACAGGGGGGCGACAGTACTTC	CASSSAGGGTGGRQYF
.	TRBJ2-6	TRBV18	few	TGTGCCGGATACAAGTCTGGGGCCAACGTCCTGACTTTC	CAGYKSGANVLTF
.	TRBJ2-7	TRBV5-6	.	TGTGCCAGCAGCTTGGAATGGAGACAGTCATCCGAGCAGTACTTC	CASSLEWRQSSEQYF
.	TRBJ1-1	TRBV30	.	TGTGCCTGGAGTGGGGGCCTCGTTCCTTTCTTT	CAWSGGLVPFF
TRBD1	TRBJ2-7	TRBV7-2	.	TGTGCCAGCAGCTTAGGGGGACAGGGGTACGAGCAGTACTTC	CASSLGGQGYEQYF
.	TRBJ2-1	TRBV5-1	.	TGCGCCAGCAGCTTGGCCGGGGACTTAACCTACAATGAGCAGTTCTTC	CASSLAGDLTYNEQFF
TRBD1	TRBJ1-6	TRBV18	.	TGTGCCAGCTCACCCGACAGGGTACTCAATTCACCCCTCCACTTT	CASSPDRVLNSPLHF
TRBD2	TRBJ2-1	TRBV27	once	TGTGCCAGCATCCAACGCGGGGGGCCCTACAATGAGCAGTTCTTC	CASIQRGGPYNEQFF
.	TRBJ1-1	TRBV7-2	.	TGTGCCAGCAGCTTGGGGCAGGGAGGTGTTGGCGCTTTCTTT	CASSLGQGGVGAFF
.	TRBJ2-5	TRBV7-2	.	TGTGCCAGCAGCTTAGCGTCAGAGACCCAGTACTTC	CASSLASETQYF
.	TRBJ1-4	TRBV10-3	.	TGTGCCATCAGTGAGTCCGCAGATGAAAAACTGTTTTTT	CAISESADEKLFF
.	TRBJ1-1	TRBV18	.	TGTGCCAGCTCACCACTGACAGAAAACACTGAAGCTTTCTTT	CASSPLTENTEAFF
.	TRBJ2-2	TRBV7-2	.	TGTGCCAGCAGCTTTAACTGGGTTACCGGGGAGCTGTTTTTT	CASSFNWVTGELFF
.	TRBJ2-7	TRBV7-6	.	TGTGCCAGCAGCTTAGCTAGCGGTTTAGGAGGTTACGAGCAGTACTTC	CASSLASGLGGYEQYF
TRBD2	TRBJ2-1	TRBV7-8	.	TGTGCCAGCAGCTCGAGACTAGCGGGGGTTCACAATGAGCAGTTCTTC	CASSSRLAGVHNEQFF
.	TRBJ2-5	TRBV7-2	.	TGTGCCAGCAGCCTGTCGTCTGACCAAGAGACCCAGTACTTC	CASSLSSDQETQYF
.	TRBJ2-3	TRBV7-8	.	TGTGCCAGCAGCACCTCGGGACCCTGGGGCACAGATACGCAGTATTTT	CASSTSGPWGTDTQYF
TRBD1	TRBJ2-3	TRBV6-5	.	TGTGCCAGCAGTTACCTTACAGGGGGCGATACGCAGTATTTT	CASSYLTGGDTQYF